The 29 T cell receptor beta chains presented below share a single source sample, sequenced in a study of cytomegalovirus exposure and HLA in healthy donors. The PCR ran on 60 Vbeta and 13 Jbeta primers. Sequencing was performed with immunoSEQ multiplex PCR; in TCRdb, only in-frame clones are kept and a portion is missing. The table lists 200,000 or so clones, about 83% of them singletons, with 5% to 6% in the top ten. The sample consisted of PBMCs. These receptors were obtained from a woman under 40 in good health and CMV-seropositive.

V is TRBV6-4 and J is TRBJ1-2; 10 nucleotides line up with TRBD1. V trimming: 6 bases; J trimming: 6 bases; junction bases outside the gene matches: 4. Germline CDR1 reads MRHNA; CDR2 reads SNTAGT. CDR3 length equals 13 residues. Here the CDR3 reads CASRAGTGDGYTF. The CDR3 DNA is TGTGCCAGCAGGGCCGGGACAGGGGATGGCTACACCTTC.

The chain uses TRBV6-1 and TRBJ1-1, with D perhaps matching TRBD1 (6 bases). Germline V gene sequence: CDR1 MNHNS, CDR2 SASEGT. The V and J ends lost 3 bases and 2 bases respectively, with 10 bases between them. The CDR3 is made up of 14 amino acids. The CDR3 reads CASSENRVNTEAFF. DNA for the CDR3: TGTGCCAGCAGTGAGAACAGGGTAAACACTGAAGCTTTCTTT.

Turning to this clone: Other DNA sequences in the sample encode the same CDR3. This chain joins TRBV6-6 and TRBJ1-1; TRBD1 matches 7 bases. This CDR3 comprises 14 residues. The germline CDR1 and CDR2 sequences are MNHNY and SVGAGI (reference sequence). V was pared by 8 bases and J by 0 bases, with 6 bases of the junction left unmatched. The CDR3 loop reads CASRTGAMNTEAFF. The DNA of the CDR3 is TGTGCCAGCCGGACAGGTGCGATGAACACTGAAGCTTTCTTT.

The CDR3 DNA is TGTGCCAGCAGCCAAGGCTCACTCGCCGCCGGTGGTGAGCAGTTCTTC. Its translation: CASSQGSLAAGGEQFF. The V and J genes are TRBV4-2 and TRBJ2-1; D uncertain. Trimming left V 1 base short and J 9 bases short, with 19 bases between. Germline CDR1 reads LGHNA; CDR2 reads YNFKEQ. The CDR3 length is 16 residues.

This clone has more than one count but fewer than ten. DNA for the CDR3: TGCGCCAGCGGGCAGAACTCTGGAAACACCATATATTTT. It codes for CASGQNSGNTIYF. The rearrangement joins TRBV10-1 to TRBJ1-3; D is undetermined. Germline values: CDR1 WNHNN, CDR2 SYGVQD (reference sequence). CDR3 length: 13 residues. Trimming cost V 8 bases and J 0 bases, with 8 bases left between them.

CDR3 in amino acids: CASSPGSSGNIQYF. CDR3 nucleotide sequence: TGTGCCAGCAGCCCGGGGAGTAGCGGAAACATTCAGTACTTC. The chain joins TRBV6-6 to TRBJ2-4; tentatively, D is TRBD2 (6 bases). Between the trimmed V and J ends, which lost 6 bases and 6 bases, there was a span of 15 bases. Germline V CDR1 and CDR2: MNHNY, SVGAGI (reference sequence). The CDR3 has 14 residues.

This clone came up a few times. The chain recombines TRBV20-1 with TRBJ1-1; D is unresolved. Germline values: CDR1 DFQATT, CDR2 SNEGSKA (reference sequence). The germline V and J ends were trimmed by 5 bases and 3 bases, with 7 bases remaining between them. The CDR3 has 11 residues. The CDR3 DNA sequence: TGCAGTGCTCCTAAAGACACTGAAGCTTTCTTT. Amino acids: CSAPKDTEAFF.

CDR3 coding DNA: TGTGCCAGCAGTGAAGCGGTCCGGGAAGGAGGTGGCTACACCTTC. Encoded protein: CASSEAVREGGGYTF. The chain uses TRBV2 and TRBJ1-2; D call uncertain. Per germline, CDR1 SNHLY and CDR2 FYNNEI. CDR3 length equals 15 residues. The V and J ends lost 0 bases and 7 bases respectively, with 15 bases between them.

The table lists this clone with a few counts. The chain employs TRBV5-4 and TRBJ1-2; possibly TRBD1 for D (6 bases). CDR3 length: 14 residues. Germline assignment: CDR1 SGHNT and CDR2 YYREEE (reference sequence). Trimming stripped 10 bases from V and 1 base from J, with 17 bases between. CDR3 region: CAWTDSSFNYGYTF. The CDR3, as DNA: TGTGCCTGGACAGACTCTTCTTTTAACTATGGCTACACCTTC.

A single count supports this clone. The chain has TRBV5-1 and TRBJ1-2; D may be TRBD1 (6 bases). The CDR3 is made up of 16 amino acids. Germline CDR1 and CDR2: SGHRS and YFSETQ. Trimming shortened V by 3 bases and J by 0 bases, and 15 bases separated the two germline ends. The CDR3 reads CASSWETGRPNYGYTF. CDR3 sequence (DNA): TGCGCCAGCAGCTGGGAAACAGGGAGACCTAACTATGGCTACACCTTC.

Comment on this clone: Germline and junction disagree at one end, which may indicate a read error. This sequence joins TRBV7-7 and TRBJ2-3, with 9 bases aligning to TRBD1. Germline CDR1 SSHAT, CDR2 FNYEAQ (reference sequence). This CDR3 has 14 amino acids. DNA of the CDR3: TGTGCTAGCAGCCGAGGGACAGGGAAGGATACGCAGTATTTT. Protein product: CASSRGTGKDTQYF.

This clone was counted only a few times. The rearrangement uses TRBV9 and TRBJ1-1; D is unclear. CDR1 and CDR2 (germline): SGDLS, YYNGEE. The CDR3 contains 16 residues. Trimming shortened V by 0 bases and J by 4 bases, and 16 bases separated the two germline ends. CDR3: CASSVDGVIGSTEAFF. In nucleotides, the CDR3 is TGTGCCAGCAGCGTAGACGGGGTAATAGGGAGCACTGAAGCTTTCTTT. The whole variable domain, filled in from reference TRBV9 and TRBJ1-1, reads DSGVTQTPKHLITATGQRVTLRCSPRSGDLSVYWYQQSLDQGLQFLIQYYNGEERAKGNILERFSAQQFPDLHSELNLSSLELGDSALYFCASSVDGVIGSTEAFFGQGTRLTVV.

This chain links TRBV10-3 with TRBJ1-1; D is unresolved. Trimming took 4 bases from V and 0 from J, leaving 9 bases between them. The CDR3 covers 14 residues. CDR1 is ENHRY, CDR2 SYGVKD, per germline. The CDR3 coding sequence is TGTGCCATCAGTGGGGCGCCTATGAACACTGAAGCTTTCTTT. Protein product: CAISGAPMNTEAFF.

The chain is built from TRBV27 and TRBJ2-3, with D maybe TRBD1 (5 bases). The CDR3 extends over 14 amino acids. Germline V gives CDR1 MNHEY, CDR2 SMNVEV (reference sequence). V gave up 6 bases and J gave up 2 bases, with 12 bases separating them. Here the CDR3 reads CASRADRLTDTQYF. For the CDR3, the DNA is TGTGCCAGCAGGGCAGACAGACTCACAGATACGCAGTATTTT.

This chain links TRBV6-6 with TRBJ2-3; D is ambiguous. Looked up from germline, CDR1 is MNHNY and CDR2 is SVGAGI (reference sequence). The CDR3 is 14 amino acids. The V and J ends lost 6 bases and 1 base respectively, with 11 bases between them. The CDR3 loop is CASSTRHRTDTQYF. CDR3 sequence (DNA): TGTGCCAGCAGCACTCGACACCGCACAGATACGCAGTATTTT.

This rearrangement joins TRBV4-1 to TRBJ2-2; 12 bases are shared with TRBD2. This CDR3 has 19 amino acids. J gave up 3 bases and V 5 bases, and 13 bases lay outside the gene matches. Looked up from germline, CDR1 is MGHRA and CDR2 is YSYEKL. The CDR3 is CASSGRGLAGGPDTGELFF. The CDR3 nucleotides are TGCGCCAGCAGCGGAAGGGGGCTAGCGGGAGGGCCAGACACCGGGGAGCTGTTTTTT.

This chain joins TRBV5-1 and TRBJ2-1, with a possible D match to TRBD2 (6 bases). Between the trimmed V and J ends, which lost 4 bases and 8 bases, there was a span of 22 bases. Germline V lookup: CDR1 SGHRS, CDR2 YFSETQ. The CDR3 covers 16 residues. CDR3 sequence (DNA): TGCGCCAGCAGCCTGGCAGAGACTAGGAGGTACGATGAGCAGTTCTTC. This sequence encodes CASSLAETRRYDEQFF.

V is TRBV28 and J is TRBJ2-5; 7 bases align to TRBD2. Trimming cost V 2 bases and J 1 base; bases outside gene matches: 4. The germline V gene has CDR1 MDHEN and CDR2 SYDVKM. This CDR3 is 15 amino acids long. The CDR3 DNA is TGTGCCAGCAGTTTACTAGCGGAGGTCCAAGAGACCCAGTACTTC. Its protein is CASSLLAEVQETQYF. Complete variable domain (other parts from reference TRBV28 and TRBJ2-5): DVKVTQSSRYLVKRTGEKVFLECVQDMDHENMFWYRQDPGLGLRLIYFSYDVKMKEKGDIPEGYSVSREKKERFSLILESASTNQTSMYLCASSLLAEVQETQYFGPGTRLLVL.

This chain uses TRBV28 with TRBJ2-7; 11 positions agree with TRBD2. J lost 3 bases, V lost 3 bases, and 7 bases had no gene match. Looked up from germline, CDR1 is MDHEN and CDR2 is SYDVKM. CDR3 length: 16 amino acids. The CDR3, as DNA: TGTGCCAGCAGTTTCACGCTAGCGGGGGGCTACTACGAGCAGTACTTC. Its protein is CASSFTLAGGYYEQYF.

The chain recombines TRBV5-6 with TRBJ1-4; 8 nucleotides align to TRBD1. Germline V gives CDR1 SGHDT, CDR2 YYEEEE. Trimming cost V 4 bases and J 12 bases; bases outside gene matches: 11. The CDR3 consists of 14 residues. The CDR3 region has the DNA TGTGCCAGCAGCATGGGACAGGACGCTGAGGAACTGTTTTTT. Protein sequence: CASSMGQDAEELFF.

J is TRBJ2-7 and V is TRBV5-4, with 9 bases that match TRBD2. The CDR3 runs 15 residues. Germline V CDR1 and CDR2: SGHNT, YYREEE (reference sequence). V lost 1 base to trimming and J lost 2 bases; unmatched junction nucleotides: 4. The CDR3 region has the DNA TGTGCCAGCAGCTTGCTAGCGGGATATACCTACGAGCAGTACTTC. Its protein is CASSLLAGYTYEQYF. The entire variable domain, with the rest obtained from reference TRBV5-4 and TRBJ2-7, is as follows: ETGVTQSPTHLIKTRGQQVTLRCSSQSGHNTVSWYQQALGQGPQFIFQYYREEENGRGNFPPRFSGLQFPNYSSELNVNALELDDSALYLCASSLLAGYTYEQYFGPGTRLTVT.

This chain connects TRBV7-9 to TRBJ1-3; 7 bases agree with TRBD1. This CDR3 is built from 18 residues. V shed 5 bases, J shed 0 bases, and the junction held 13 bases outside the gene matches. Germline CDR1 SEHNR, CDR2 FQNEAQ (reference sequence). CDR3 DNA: TGTGCCAGCAGCCGGCTCGGGACAGTCCTCACCTCTGGAAACACCATATATTTT. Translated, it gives CASSRLGTVLTSGNTIYF.

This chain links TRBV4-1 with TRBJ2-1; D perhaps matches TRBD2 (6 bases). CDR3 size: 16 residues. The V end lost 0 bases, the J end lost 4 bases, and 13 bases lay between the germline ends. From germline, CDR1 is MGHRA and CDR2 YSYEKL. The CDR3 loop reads CASSQDSGTVYNEQFF. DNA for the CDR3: TGCGCCAGCAGCCAAGATTCCGGGACTGTATACAATGAGCAGTTCTTC.

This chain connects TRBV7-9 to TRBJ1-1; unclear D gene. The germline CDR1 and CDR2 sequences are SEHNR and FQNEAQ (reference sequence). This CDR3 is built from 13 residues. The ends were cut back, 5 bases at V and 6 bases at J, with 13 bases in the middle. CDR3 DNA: TGTGCCAGCAGCCCGGCCCTTAGCCCTGAAGCTTTCTTT. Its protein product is CASSPALSPEAFF.

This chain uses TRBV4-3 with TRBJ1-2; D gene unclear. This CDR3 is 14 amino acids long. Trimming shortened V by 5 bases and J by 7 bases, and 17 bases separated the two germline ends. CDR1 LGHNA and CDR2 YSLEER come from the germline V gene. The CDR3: CASSIGLSAPGYTF. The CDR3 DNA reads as TGCGCCAGCAGCATAGGACTCTCGGCTCCTGGCTACACCTTC.

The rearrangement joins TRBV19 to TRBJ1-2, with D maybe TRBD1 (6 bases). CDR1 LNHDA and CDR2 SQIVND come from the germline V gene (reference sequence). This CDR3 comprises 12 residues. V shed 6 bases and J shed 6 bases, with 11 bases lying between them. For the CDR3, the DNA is TGTGCCAGTAGCAGGACAGCCCATGGCTACACCTTC. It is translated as CASSRTAHGYTF.

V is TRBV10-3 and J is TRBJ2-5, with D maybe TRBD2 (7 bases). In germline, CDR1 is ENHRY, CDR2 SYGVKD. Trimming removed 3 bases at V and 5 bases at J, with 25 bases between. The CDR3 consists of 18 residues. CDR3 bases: TGTGCCATCAGTGATGCGGGGGCCCAAAGTAAATTGGGGGAGACCCAGTACTTC. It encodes CAISDAGAQSKLGETQYF.

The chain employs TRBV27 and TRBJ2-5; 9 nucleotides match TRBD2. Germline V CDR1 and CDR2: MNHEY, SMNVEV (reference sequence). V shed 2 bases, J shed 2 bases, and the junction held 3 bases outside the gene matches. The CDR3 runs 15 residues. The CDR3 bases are TGTGCCAGCAGTTTACGTAGCGGGAGACAAGAGACCCAGTACTTC. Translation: CASSLRSGRQETQYF.

The CDR3 bases are TGTGCCAGCAGCTCTACTAGCGGAAGCTCCTACGAGCAGTACTTC. Encoded protein: CASSSTSGSSYEQYF. The V call is TRBV28, the J call TRBJ2-7; 8 bases fit TRBD2. The CDR3 consists of 15 residues. The junction had 7 bases not matched to a gene; V was cut back by 6 bases and J by 0 bases. Per germline, CDR1 MDHEN and CDR2 SYDVKM.